This is a list of T cell receptor beta chains from one sample in a study of tumour-infiltrating T cells in Burkitt lymphoma. The repertoire was sequenced with immunoSEQ multiplex PCR; TCRdb's copy has only in-frame clones and lacks some. This table has roughly 7,400 clones, about 17% appearing once. The sequencing sample was made of tumor tissue. These receptors all stem from a human donor with diffuse large B-cell lymphoma. Each CDR3 is given without its conserved first and last residue. A D gene is named only where the DNA matches it firmly.

CDR3 protein | V gene | CDR3 length | D gene
ASGSPPGLAGSYEQY | TRBV12-5 | 15 | TRBD2
ASSHAPGEDWRPEPSTGELF | TRBV4-1 | 20 | -
ASSPGQLQETQY | TRBV9 | 12 | -
ASSLREGRIDTQY | TRBV5-6 | 13 | TRBD2
ASGPGWDLNEQF | TRBV5-1 | 12 | -
SARRLGEAF | TRBV20-1 | 9 | -
ASSQTPGPEQY | TRBV7-2 | 11 | -
AISQGSTGELF | TRBV10-3 | 11 | -
ASSLDSIADTQY | TRBV7-9 | 12 | -
ASSQGTHRGDETQY | TRBV4-1 | 14 | TRBD1
ASSSRTSGGTGELF | TRBV5-1 | 14 | TRBD2
ASSFAGEVGPDTQY | TRBV7-2 | 14 | TRBD2
ASSMAGTGGEQY | TRBV19 | 12 | TRBD1
ASGAALGQGNGYT | TRBV25-1 | 13 | TRBD1
ASSPPSKLVANEKLF | TRBV18 | 15 | -
ASGRTGDTQY | TRBV5-1 | 10 | TRBD1
ASTRVGQSSYEQY | TRBV28 | 13 | TRBD1
ASSVAGQGGYSTDTQY | TRBV9 | 16 | TRBD1
ASSLEWAYEQY | TRBV7-9 | 11 | -
ASSPGLAGANEQF | TRBV7-2 | 13 | TRBD2
ASSEFEGGTQY | TRBV6-1 | 11 | -
ASSQLGGLGTEAF | TRBV27 | 13 | -
ASSYSGERF | TRBV6-5 | 9 | -
ASSLVGDTQY | TRBV7-9 | 10 | -
ATSKTSGRALDVYNEQF | TRBV15 | 17 | TRBD2
ASSYVINQPQH | TRBV6-6 | 11 | -
ASRQTGTATNEKLF | TRBV7-2 | 14 | TRBD1
ATSRASPYEQY | TRBV15 | 11 | -
SVDLASNTEAF | TRBV29-1 | 11 | -
ASSQDTGLAGVTDTQY | TRBV4-2 | 16 | TRBD2
ASYPYEQY | TRBV5-1 | 8 | -
AWTRGGETQY | TRBV30 | 10 | -
ASTFDSYNEQF | TRBV5-6 | 11 | -
SVEMAGEHTGELF | TRBV29-1 | 13 | -
ASSLAGTKTGELF | TRBV7-7 | 13 | TRBD2
ASSIGAGGPTDTQY | TRBV19 | 14 | TRBD2
ASNPRGGKDEQF | TRBV27 | 12 | TRBD2
ASSSGHWNTEAF | TRBV7-9 | 12 | -
ASSPMDRDKNIQY | TRBV5-1 | 13 | TRBD1
SVPQTGYNNEQF | TRBV29-1 | 12 | TRBD1
ASSPGLAGRGEQY | TRBV11-3 | 13 | TRBD2
ASSQDVLWTGGKVGEF | TRBV4-1 | 16 | TRBD1
SVPERPGTAFEKLF | TRBV29-1 | 14 | TRBD1
ASSLTDTQY | TRBV5-1 | 9 | -
ASSIQGSAVNEQF | TRBV7-6 | 13 | -
ASSPGLSSAYEQY | TRBV5-1 | 13 | TRBD2
ASSQALTYEQY | TRBV4-2 | 11 | -
ASSISGTSTDTQY | TRBV6-5 | 13 | TRBD2
ASSEVQRAGQPQH | TRBV6-1 | 13 | -
SVDPGLAGVETQY | TRBV29-1 | 13 | TRBD2